This entry lists 19 T cell receptor beta chains sequenced from one sample in a study of PD-1 blockade in classical Hodgkin lymphoma. All the patients suffered relapse after autologous stem cell transplantation, and brentuximab vedotin exposure differed. The assay was immunoSEQ multiplex PCR, and TCRdb's table has in-frame clones only and misses some. The sample lists about 97,000 clones, around four fifths occurring once. Material: peripheral blood mononuclear cells (PBMCs), obtained at baseline. Receptors were obtained from a human donor with classical Hodgkin lymphoma.

The V gene is TRBV10-3, the J gene TRBJ2-3; D call uncertain. CDR3 length: 11 amino acids. V was clipped by 6 bases and J by 3 bases, with 4 bases between them. Germline V lookup: CDR1 ENHRY, CDR2 SYGVKD. The CDR3 sequence is CAISKTDTQYF. In DNA, the CDR3 is TGTGCCATCAGCAAAACAGATACGCAGTATTTT.

The V call is TRBV9, the J call TRBJ2-1; D ambiguous. Germline-derived CDR1 and CDR2 are SGDLS and YYNGEE. Trimming shortened V by 0 bases and J by 9 bases, and 4 bases separated the two germline ends. This CDR3 spans 11 amino acids. CDR3 region: CASSVAGEQFF. CDR3 nucleotide sequence: TGTGCCAGCAGCGTAGCTGGTGAGCAGTTCTTC. The whole variable domain, remainder taken from reference TRBV9 and TRBJ2-1, is DSGVTQTPKHLITATGQRVTLRCSPRSGDLSVYWYQQSLDQGLQFLIQYYNGEERAKGNILERFSAQQFPDLHSELNLSSLELGDSALYFCASSVAGEQFFGPGTRLTVL.

The chain joins TRBV19 to TRBJ2-3; 12 bases are a match to TRBD2. J was trimmed by 6 bases and V by 5 bases; bases with no gene match: 9. The CDR3 loop spans 16 amino acids. Germline V CDR1 and CDR2: LNHDA, SQIVND (reference sequence). For the CDR3, the DNA is TGTGCCAGTAGTTTGCTAGCGGGAGGGATGCTGGATACGCAGTATTTT. Protein: CASSLLAGGMLDTQYF.

This clone has just one count. The chain couples TRBV5-1 to TRBJ2-7, with TRBD2 matching over 7 bases. V shed 2 bases and J 3 bases; nucleotides not matched to a gene: 5. The CDR3 length is 14 residues. In germline, CDR1 is SGHRS, CDR2 YFSETQ. The CDR3 DNA reads as TGCGCCAGCAGCTTCCTCGGGACTATCTACGAGCAGTACTTC. It specifies CASSFLGTIYEQYF.

The chain is built from TRBV2 and TRBJ1-5; tentative D call: TRBD1 (5 bases). Germline assignment: CDR1 SNHLY and CDR2 FYNNEI. V lost 2 bases, J lost 7 bases, and 18 bases lay in between. This CDR3 spans 16 amino acids. The CDR3 DNA reads TGTGCCAGCAGTGAACGCCCGGGGGGATTTGGACAGCCCCAGCATTTT. It is translated as CASSERPGGFGQPQHF. The entire variable domain, with the rest obtained from reference TRBV2 and TRBJ1-5, is as follows: EPEVTQTPSHQVTQMGQEVILRCVPISNHLYFYWYRQILGQKVEFLVSFYNNEISEKSEIFDDQFSVERPDGSNFTLKIRSTKLEDSAMYFCASSERPGGFGQPQHFGDGTRLSIL.

As for this clone: One junction end does not reproduce the germline sequence, and a read error may be involved. J is TRBJ1-1 and V is TRBV10-3; no firm D call. The CDR3 length is 12 residues. The germline V gene encodes CDR1 ENHRY and CDR2 SYGVKD. For the CDR3, the DNA is TGTGCCATTAGTGGGCCCGAGACTGAAGCTTTCTTT. This gives the protein CAISGPETEAFF.

This chain connects TRBV10-3 to TRBJ1-1, with TRBD1 matching over 8 bases. CDR1 and CDR2 (germline): ENHRY, SYGVKD. The CDR3 is 14 residues long. The trim removed 7 bases at V and 0 bases at J, leaving 4 bases unmatched. The CDR3: CAIKPTGVNTEAFF. CDR3 nucleotides: TGTGCCATCAAACCGACAGGGGTGAACACTGAAGCTTTCTTT.

V and J are TRBV7-2 and TRBJ2-2; D unclear. CDR1 and CDR2 from the germline V gene are SGHTA and FQGNSA. The germline V and J ends were trimmed by 8 bases and 2 bases, with 12 bases remaining between them. CDR3 size: 14 residues. The CDR3 sequence is CASSIYRNTGELFF. DNA of the CDR3: TGTGCCAGCTCGATATATCGCAACACCGGGGAGCTGTTTTTT.

The rearrangement links TRBV5-1 to TRBJ2-3; 8 nucleotides match TRBD2. Losses at the gene ends were 4 bases for V and 1 base for J; bases not matched to a gene: 20. The CDR3 length is 20 residues. Germline V gives CDR1 SGHRS, CDR2 YFSETQ. DNA of the CDR3: TGCGCCAGCAGCCCCCCCGGCGGACTAGCAAGTCAAGAGGGCACAGATACGCAGTATTTT. As protein: CASSPPGGLASQEGTDTQYF.

The chain is built from TRBV6-6 and TRBJ2-5, with TRBD1 identical over 9 bases. The V segment lost 2 bases and the J segment 2 bases; nucleotides outside the gene matches: 6. This CDR3 is 16 amino acids long. Per the germline V gene, CDR1 is MNHNY and CDR2 is SVGAGI (reference sequence). CDR3 bases: TGTGCCAGCAGTTACAGGACAGGGGAGATACAAGAGACCCAGTACTTC. Translation gives CASSYRTGEIQETQYF.

The V and J genes are TRBV6-4 and TRBJ2-2; 11 positions agree with TRBD2. With 5 bases clipped from V and 0 bases from J, the junction kept 11 bases outside the gene matches. Germline CDR1 and CDR2: MRHNA and SNTAGT. CDR3 length: 19 amino acids. CDR3 amino acids: CASSRLAGTWVANTGELFF. The CDR3, as DNA: TGTGCCAGCAGTAGACTAGCGGGGACTTGGGTCGCGAACACCGGGGAGCTGTTTTTT.

The V and J genes are TRBV5-6 and TRBJ1-5, with D perhaps TRBD1 (5 bases). Trimming shortened V by 4 bases and J by 10 bases, and 18 bases separated the two germline ends. This CDR3 region has 14 residues. Germline assignment: CDR1 SGHDT and CDR2 YYEEEE. In DNA form, the CDR3 reads TGTGCCAGCAGCCTAAACAGAGGAGGGACTCCCCAGCATTTT. This encodes CASSLNRGGTPQHF.

This CDR3 is CASSRGGTDTEAFF. The CDR3 DNA reads as TGTGCCAGCAGTAGAGGAGGGACAGACACTGAAGCTTTCTTT. The V call is TRBV9, the J call TRBJ1-1; 7 nucleotides match TRBD1. This CDR3 spans 14 amino acids. The junction had 7 bases not matched to a gene; V was cut back by 5 bases and J by 3 bases. CDR1 SGDLS and CDR2 YYNGEE come from the germline V gene.

The gene calls are TRBV20-1 and TRBJ2-7; a weak D match, TRBD1 (6 bases). The length of the CDR3 is 11 residues. V lost 8 bases to trimming and J lost 6 bases, with 14 bases between them. CDR1 and CDR2 (germline): DFQATT, SNEGSKA (reference sequence). CDR3 bases: TGCAGTCGTCAGGGGTCGGGCGAGCAGTACTTC. Residues: CSRQGSGEQYF.

The chain combines TRBV7-2 with TRBJ2-1; 9 nucleotides match TRBD2. V was clipped by 5 bases and J by 9 bases; unmatched bases: 5. The CDR3 runs to 13 residues. Per the germline V gene, CDR1 is SGHTA and CDR2 is FQGNSA. CDR3 coding DNA: TGTGCCAGCAGCCAGGGACTAGCTCGTGAGCAGTTCTTC. Its protein is CASSQGLAREQFF. Filled out from reference TRBV7-2 and TRBJ2-1, the complete variable domain reads GAGVSQSPSNKVTEKGKDVELRCDPISGHTALYWYRQSLGQGLEFLIYFQGNSAPDKSGLPSDRFSAERTGGSVSTLTIQRTQQEDSAVYLCASSQGLAREQFFGPGTRLTVL.

V is TRBV25-1 and J is TRBJ2-1; D tentatively reads TRBD1 or TRBD2 (5 bases each). V gave up 5 bases and J gave up 0 bases, with 11 bases separating them. This CDR3 has 15 amino acids. Germline V gene lookup returns CDR1 MGHDK and CDR2 SYGVNS. For the CDR3, the DNA is TGTGCCAGCAGTACTAGGGACCTCTCCTACAATGAGCAGTTCTTC. Translating gives CASSTRDLSYNEQFF.

The chain carries TRBV19 and TRBJ1-2, with 7 positions matching TRBD1. Germline CDR1 LNHDA, CDR2 SQIVND (reference sequence). Trimming took 5 bases from V and 7 from J; bases not matched to a gene: 13. This CDR3 has 15 residues. The CDR3 DNA is TGTGCCAGTAGTGCCAACGACAGGGATGGGATTGGCTACACCTTC. This encodes CASSANDRDGIGYTF.

This chain links TRBV7-2 with TRBJ2-2; unclear D gene. The CDR3 extends over 12 amino acids. V lost 1 base and J lost 6, with 3 bases in between. Germline lookup yields CDR1 SGHTA and CDR2 FQGNSA. The CDR3 reads CASSLGSGELFF. CDR3 DNA: TGTGCCAGCAGCTTAGGTTCCGGGGAGCTGTTTTTT.

The CDR3 loop is CAISMDRESYGYTF. In DNA, the CDR3 is TGTGCCATCAGTATGGACAGGGAGAGCTATGGCTACACCTTC. The chain combines TRBV10-3 with TRBJ1-2, with TRBD1 identical over 8 bases. With 5 bases clipped from V and 4 bases from J, the junction kept 6 bases outside the gene matches. The length of the CDR3 is 14 residues. Germline V lookup: CDR1 ENHRY, CDR2 SYGVKD.